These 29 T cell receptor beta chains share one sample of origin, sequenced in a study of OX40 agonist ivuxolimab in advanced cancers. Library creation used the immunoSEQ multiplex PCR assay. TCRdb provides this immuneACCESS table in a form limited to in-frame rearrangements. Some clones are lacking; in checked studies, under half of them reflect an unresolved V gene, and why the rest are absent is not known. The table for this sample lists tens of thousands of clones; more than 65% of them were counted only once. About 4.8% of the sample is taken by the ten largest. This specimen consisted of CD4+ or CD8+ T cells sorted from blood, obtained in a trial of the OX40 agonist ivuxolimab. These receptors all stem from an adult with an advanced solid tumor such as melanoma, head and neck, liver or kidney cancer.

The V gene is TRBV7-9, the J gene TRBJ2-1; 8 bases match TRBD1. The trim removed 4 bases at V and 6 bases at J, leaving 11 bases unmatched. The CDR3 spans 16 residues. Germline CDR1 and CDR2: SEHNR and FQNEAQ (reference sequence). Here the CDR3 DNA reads TGTGCCAGCAGCTCGTCCCTGGGACAGGTCGTCAATGAGCAGTTCTTC. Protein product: CASSSSLGQVVNEQFF.

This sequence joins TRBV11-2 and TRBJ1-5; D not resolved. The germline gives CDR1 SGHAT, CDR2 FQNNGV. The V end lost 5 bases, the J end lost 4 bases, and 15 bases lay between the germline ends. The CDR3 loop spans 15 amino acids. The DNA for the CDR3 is TGTGCCAGCAGCCAAGGTGATGGGGTTAATCAGCCCCAGCATTTT. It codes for CASSQGDGVNQPQHF.

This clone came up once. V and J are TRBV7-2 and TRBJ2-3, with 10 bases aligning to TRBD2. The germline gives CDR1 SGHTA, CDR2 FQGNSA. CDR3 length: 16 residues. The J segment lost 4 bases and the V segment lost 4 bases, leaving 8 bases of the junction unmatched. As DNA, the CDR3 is TGTGCCAGCAGCTCCTCCGTGACTAGCGGGTCAGATACGCAGTATTTT. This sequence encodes CASSSSVTSGSDTQYF.

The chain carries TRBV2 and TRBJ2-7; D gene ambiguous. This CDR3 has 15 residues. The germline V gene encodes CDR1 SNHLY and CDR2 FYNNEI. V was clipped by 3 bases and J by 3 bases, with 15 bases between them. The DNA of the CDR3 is TGTGCCAGCAGTGAGCTGGTGGTCCCGAACTACGAGCAGTACTTC. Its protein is CASSELVVPNYEQYF.

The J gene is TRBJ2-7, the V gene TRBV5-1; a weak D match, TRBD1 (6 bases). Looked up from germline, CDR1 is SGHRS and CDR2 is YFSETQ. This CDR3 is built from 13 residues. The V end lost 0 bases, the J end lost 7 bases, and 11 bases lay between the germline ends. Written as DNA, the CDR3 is TGCGCCAGCAGCTTGGCCGGAACAGGGGAGCAGTACTTC. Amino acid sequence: CASSLAGTGEQYF. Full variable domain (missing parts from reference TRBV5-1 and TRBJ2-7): KAGVTQTPRYLIKTRGQQVTLSCSPISGHRSVSWYQQTPGQGLQFLFEYFSETQRNKGNFPGRFSGRQFSNSRSEMNVSTLELGDSALYLCASSLAGTGEQYFGPGTRLTVT.

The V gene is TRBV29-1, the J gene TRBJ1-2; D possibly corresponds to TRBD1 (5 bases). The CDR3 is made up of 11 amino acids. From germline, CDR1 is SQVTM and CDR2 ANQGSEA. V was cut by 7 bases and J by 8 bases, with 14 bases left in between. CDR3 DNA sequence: TGCAGCGCTTGGGACGGCGGAGGCTACACCTTC. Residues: CSAWDGGGYTF.

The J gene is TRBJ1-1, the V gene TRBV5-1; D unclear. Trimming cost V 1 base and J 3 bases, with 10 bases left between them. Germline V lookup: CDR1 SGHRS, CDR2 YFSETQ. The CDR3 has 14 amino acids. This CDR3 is CASSLQPRDTEAFF. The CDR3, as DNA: TGCGCCAGCAGCTTGCAGCCGAGGGACACTGAAGCTTTCTTT.

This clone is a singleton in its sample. The CDR3, as DNA: TGTGCCAGCAGCTCAGGACAGGGGACAGATACGCAGTATTTT. Translation: CASSSGQGTDTQYF. This chain links TRBV7-6 with TRBJ2-3; 9 bases map to TRBD1. V lost 4 bases and J lost 3; bases outside the gene matches: 2. This CDR3 region has 14 residues. Germline CDR1 SGHVS, CDR2 FNYEAQ.

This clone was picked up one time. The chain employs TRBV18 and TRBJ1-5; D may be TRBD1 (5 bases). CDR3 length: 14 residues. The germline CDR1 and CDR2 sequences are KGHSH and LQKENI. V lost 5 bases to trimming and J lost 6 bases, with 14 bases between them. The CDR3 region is CASSSVRAGQPQHF. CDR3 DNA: TGTGCCAGCTCATCTGTCAGGGCGGGTCAGCCCCAGCATTTT.

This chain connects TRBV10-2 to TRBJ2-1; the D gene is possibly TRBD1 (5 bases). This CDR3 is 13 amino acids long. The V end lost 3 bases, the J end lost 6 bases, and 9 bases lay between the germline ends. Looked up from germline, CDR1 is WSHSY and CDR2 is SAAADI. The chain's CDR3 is CASSEVRGNEQFF. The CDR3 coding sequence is TGCGCCAGCAGTGAAGTAAGGGGCAATGAGCAGTTCTTC.

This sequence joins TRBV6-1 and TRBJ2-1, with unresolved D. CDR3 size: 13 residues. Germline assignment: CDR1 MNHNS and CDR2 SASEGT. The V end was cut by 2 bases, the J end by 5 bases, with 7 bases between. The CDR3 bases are TGTGCCAGCAGTGAACACGGTGACAATGAGCAGTTCTTC. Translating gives CASSEHGDNEQFF.

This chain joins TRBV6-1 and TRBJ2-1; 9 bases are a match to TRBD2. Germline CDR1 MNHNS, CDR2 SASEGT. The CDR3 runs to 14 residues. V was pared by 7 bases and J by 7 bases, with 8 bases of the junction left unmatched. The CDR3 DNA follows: TGTGCCAGCATCAGCGGGGGGCCGATAAATGAGCAGTTCTTC. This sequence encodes CASISGGPINEQFF.

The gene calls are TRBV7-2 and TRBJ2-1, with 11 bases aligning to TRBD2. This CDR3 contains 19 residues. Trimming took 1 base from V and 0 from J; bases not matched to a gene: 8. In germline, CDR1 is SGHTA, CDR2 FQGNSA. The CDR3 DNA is TGTGCCAGCAGCTTAGTCCTAGCGGGGGGAATAAGCTCCTACAATGAGCAGTTCTTC. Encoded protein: CASSLVLAGGISSYNEQFF. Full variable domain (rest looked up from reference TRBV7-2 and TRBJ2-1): GAGVSQSPSNKVTEKGKDVELRCDPISGHTALYWYRQSLGQGLEFLIYFQGNSAPDKSGLPSDRFSAERTGGSVSTLTIQRTQQEDSAVYLCASSLVLAGGISSYNEQFFGPGTRLTVL.

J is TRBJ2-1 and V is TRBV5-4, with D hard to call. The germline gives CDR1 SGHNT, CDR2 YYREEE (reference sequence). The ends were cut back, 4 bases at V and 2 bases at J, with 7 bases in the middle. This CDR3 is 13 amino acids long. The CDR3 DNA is TGTGCCAGCAGCCCCATGGCCTACAATGAGCAGTTCTTC. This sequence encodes CASSPMAYNEQFF. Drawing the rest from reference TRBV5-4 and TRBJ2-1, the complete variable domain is ETGVTQSPTHLIKTRGQQVTLRCSSQSGHNTVSWYQQALGQGPQFIFQYYREEENGRGNFPPRFSGLQFPNYSSELNVNALELDDSALYLCASSPMAYNEQFFGPGTRLTVL.

The CDR3 DNA is TGTGCCAGCGGTGCCGCCGCGAACACCGGGGAGCTGTTTTTT. This gives the protein CASGAAANTGELFF. This chain connects TRBV6-1 to TRBJ2-2, with D uncertain. The CDR3 has 14 residues. Trimming stripped 8 bases from V and 0 bases from J, with 10 bases between. Germline V gene lookup returns CDR1 MNHNS and CDR2 SASEGT.

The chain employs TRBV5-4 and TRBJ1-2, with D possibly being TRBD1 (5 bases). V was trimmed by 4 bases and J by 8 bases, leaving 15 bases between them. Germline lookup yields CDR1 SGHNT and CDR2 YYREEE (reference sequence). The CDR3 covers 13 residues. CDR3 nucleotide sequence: TGTGCCAGCAGCGTAAGGAGCCAGGGAGGCTACACCTTC. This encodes CASSVRSQGGYTF.

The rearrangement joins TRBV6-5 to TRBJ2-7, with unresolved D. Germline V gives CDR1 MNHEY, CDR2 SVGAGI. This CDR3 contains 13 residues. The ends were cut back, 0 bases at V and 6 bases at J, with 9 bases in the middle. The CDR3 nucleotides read TGTGCCAGCAGTTACTCCCCTGAACTCGAGCAGTACTTC. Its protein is CASSYSPELEQYF.

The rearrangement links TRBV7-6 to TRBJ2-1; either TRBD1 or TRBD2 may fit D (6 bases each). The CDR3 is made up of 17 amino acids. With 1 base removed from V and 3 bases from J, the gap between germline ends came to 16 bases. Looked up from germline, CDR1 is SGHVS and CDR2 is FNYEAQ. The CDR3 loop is CASSLGHRGRLYNEQFF. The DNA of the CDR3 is TGTGCCAGCAGCTTAGGACATAGGGGGAGGCTCTACAATGAGCAGTTCTTC.

The CDR3 bases are TGCGCCAGCAGCTTGTTGGGGAACCAAGAGACCCAGTACTTC. Translation: CASSLLGNQETQYF. V usage is TRBV5-1 and J usage is TRBJ2-5; unclear D gene. V was shortened by 1 base and J by 0 bases, with 7 bases between the two germline ends. The length of the CDR3 is 14 residues. Germline V CDR1 and CDR2: SGHRS, YFSETQ.

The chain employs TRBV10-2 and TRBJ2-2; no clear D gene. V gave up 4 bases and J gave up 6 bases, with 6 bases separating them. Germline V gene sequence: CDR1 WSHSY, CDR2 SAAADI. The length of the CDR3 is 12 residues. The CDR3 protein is CASSGIAGELFF. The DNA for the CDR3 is TGCGCCAGCAGTGGGATCGCCGGGGAGCTGTTTTTT.

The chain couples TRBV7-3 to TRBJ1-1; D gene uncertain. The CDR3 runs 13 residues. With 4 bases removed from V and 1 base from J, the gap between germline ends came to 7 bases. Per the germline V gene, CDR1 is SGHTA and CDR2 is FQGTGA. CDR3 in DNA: TGTGCCAGCAGCTCAGAAAAGAACACTGAAGCTTTCTTT. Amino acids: CASSSEKNTEAFF.

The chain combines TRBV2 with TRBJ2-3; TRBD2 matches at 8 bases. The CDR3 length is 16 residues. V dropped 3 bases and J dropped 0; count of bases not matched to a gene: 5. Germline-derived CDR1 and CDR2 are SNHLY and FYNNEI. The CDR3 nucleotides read TGTGCCAGCAGTGAGAAGCGGGGGTCTAGCACAGATACGCAGTATTTT. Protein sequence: CASSEKRGSSTDTQYF.

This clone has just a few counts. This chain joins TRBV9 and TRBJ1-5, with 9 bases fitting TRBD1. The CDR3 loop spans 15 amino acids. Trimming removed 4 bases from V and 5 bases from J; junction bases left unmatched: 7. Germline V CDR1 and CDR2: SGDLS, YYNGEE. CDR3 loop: CASSQGQGRDQPQHF. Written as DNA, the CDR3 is TGTGCCAGCAGCCAGGGACAGGGAAGGGATCAGCCCCAGCATTTT.

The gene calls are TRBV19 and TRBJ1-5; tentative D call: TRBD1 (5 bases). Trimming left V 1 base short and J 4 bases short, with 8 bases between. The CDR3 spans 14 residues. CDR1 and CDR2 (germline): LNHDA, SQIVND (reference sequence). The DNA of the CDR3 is TGTGCCAGTAGTATAGCCCAGGGTAATCAGCCCCAGCATTTT. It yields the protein CASSIAQGNQPQHF.

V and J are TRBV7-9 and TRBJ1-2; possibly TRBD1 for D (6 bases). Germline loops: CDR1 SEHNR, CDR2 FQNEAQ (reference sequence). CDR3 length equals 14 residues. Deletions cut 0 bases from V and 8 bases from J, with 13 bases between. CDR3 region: CASSLAGGAGGYTF. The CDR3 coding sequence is TGTGCCAGCAGCTTAGCGGGGGGGGCCGGGGGCTACACCTTC.

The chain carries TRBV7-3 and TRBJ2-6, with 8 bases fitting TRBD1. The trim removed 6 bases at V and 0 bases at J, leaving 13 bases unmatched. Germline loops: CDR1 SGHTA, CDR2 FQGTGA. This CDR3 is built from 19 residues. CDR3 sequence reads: CASSPSRQGLSSGANVLTF. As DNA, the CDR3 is TGTGCCAGCAGTCCAAGCAGACAGGGGCTCAGCTCTGGGGCCAACGTCCTGACTTTC. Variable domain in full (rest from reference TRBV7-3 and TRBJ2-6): GAGVSQTPSNKVTEKGKYVELRCDPISGHTALYWYRQSLGQGPEFLIYFQGTGAADDSGLPNDRFFAVRPEGSVSTLKIQRTERGDSAVYLCASSPSRQGLSSGANVLTFGAGSRLTVL.

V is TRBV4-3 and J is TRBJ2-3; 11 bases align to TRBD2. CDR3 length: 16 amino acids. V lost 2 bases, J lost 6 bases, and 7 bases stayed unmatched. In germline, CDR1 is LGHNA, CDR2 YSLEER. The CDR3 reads CASSQIGLAGRDTQYF. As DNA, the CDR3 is TGCGCCAGCAGCCAAATCGGACTAGCGGGTAGGGATACGCAGTATTTT.

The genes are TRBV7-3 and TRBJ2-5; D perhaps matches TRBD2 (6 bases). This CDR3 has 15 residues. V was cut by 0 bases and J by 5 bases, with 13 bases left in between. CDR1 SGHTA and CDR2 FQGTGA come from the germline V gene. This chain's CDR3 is CASSLTGGADETQYF. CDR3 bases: TGTGCCAGCAGCTTAACCGGCGGGGCCGACGAGACCCAGTACTTC.

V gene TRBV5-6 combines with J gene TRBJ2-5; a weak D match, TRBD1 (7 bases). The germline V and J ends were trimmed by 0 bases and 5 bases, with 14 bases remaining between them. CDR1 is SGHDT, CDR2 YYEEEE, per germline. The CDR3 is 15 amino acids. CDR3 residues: CASSLEQPGGETQYF. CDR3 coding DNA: TGTGCCAGCAGCTTGGAACAACCAGGGGGGGAGACCCAGTACTTC.